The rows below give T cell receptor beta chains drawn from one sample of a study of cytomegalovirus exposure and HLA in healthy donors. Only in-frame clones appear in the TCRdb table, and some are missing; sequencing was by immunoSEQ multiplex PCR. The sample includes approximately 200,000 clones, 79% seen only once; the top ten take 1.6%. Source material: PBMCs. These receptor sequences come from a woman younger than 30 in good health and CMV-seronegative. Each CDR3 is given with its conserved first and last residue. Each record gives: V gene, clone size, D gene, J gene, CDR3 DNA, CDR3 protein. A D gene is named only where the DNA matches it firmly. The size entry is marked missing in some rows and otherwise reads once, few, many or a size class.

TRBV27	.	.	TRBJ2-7	TGTGCCAGCAGTCTCGCCTATACAGGGCGGAACGAGCAGTACTTC	CASSLAYTGRNEQYF
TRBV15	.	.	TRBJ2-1	TGTGCCACCAGCAGAGGTACAGAGAACAATGAGCAGTTCTTC	CATSRGTENNEQFF
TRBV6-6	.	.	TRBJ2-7	TGTGCCAGCAGTAGGAGATACTCCTACGAGCAGTACTTC	CASSRRYSYEQYF
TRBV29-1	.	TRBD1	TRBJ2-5	TGCAGCTCCTTAGGGGGCTATTGGGAGACCCAGTACTTC	CSSLGGYWETQYF
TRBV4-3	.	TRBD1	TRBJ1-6	TGCGCCAGCAGCCAACCGGGACAGGGGGTTTCCCCCTATAATTCACCCCTCCACTTT	CASSQPGQGVSPYNSPLHF
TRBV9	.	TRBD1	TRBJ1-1	TGTGCCAGCAGCGCCACAGGGACAGCCGAAATGAACACTGAAGCTTTCTTT	CASSATGTAEMNTEAFF
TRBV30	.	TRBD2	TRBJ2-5	TGTGCCTGGAGTCCCACAAGACTAGCGGCGCAAGAGACCCAGTACTTC	CAWSPTRLAAQETQYF
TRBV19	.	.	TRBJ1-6	TGTGCCAGTAGCACGGGGGGGATGGCACCCCTCCACTTT	CASSTGGMAPLHF
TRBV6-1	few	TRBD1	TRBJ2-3	TGTGCCAGCAGTGAATCCCAGGGGGGCACAGATACGCAGTATTTT	CASSESQGGTDTQYF
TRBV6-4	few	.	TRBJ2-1	TGTGCCAGCAGTGACGAAGCCGCGGATGAGCAGTTCTTC	CASSDEAADEQFF
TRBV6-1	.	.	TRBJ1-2	TGTGCCAGCAGCACCCTCCTTGGGCAAGTGGGCGGCTACACCTTC	CASSTLLGQVGGYTF
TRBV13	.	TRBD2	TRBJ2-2	TGTGCCAGCAGCTCACTAGCGACCAACACCGGGGAGCTGTTTTTT	CASSSLATNTGELFF
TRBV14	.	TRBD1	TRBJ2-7	TGTGCCAGCAGCGACCAGGACAGGGGATACGAGCAGTACTTC	CASSDQDRGYEQYF
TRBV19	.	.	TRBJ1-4	TGTGCCAGTAGTATAGACGCGAGGGGGACGGAGTTTTTT	CASSIDARGTEFF
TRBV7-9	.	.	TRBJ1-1	TGTGCCAGCAGCTCCCGACCCGGCGGGGCTGTGACTGAAGCTTTCTTT	CASSSRPGGAVTEAFF
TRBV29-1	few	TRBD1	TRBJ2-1	TGCAGCGTCGTCCTGACAGGGGGCTTTGACTACAATGAGCAGTTCTTC	CSVVLTGGFDYNEQFF
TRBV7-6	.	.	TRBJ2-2	TGTGCCAGCAGCCATTCTACAATAGGGGGCACCGGGGAGCTGTTTTTT	CASSHSTIGGTGELFF
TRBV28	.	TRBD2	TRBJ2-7	TGTGCCAGCATAGCAGGCTCTCTAGCGGGAGACCACGAGCAGTACTTC	CASIAGSLAGDHEQYF
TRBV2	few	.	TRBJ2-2	TGTGCCAGCAGTGGGACAGTGCAAGTGGGCACCGGGGAGCTGTTTTTT	CASSGTVQVGTGELFF
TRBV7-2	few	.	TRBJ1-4	TGTGCCAGCAGCTTCAGGAATGAAAAACTGTTTTTT	CASSFRNEKLFF
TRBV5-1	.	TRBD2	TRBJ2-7	TGCGCCAGCAGCACCGGACTAGCTCCGCTCGAGCAGTACTTC	CASSTGLAPLEQYF
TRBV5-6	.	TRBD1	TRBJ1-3	TGTGCCAGCAGCTTGGGGACAGGGTTTGCTGGAAACACCATATATTTT	CASSLGTGFAGNTIYF
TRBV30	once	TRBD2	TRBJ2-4	TGTGCCTGGAGTGCGGGACTAGCTAACATTCAGTACTTC	CAWSAGLANIQYF
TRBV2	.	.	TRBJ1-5	TGTGCCAGCAGTGAAGTTCAGTCCAATCAGCCCCAGCATTTT	CASSEVQSNQPQHF
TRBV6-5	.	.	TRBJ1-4	TGTGCCAGCAGTTACGGAGGGGCTAATGAAAAACTGTTTTTT	CASSYGGANEKLFF
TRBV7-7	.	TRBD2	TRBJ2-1	TGTGCTAGCAGCTTAGCGGGACTAGCGGGAGATGAGCAGTTCTTC	CASSLAGLAGDEQFF
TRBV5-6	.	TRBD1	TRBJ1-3	TGTGCCAGCAGTGTTGTTCAACAGACAGGGCGCATCTCTGGAAACACCATATATTTT	CASSVVQQTGRISGNTIYF
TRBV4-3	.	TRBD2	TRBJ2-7	TGCGCCAGCAGCCTCGGGACTAGCGATTCCTACGAGCAGTACTTC	CASSLGTSDSYEQYF
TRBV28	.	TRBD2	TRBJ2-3	TGTGCCAGCAGTCTTCCCCGGACTAGCGGGAGATGGGGCACAGATACGCAGTATTTT	CASSLPRTSGRWGTDTQYF
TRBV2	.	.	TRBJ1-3	TGTGCCAGCAGTGAAGGGGACTCCATTGGAAACACCATATATTTT	CASSEGDSIGNTIYF
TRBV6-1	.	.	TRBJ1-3	TGTGCCAGCACCCAGGGAGGGGACACCATATATTTT	CASTQGGDTIYF
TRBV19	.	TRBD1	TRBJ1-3	TGTGCCAGTAGCCCGGGACAGGGGAGAAACACCATATATTTT	CASSPGQGRNTIYF
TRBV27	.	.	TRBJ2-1	TGTGCCAGCAGTTTTCTCCAGGGCAATGAGCAGTTCTTC	CASSFLQGNEQFF